The 32 T cell receptor beta chains listed next were all sequenced from one sample in a study of T cells in Graves' hyperthyroidism and ophthalmopathy. RNA transcripts were the template for amplifying TCR beta CDR3 regions. The TCR CDR3 first-round RT-PCR relied on the HTBI primer set. TCRdb re-derived calls from the multiplex PCR reads in MiXCR, one entry per CDR3 protein. The profile shows about 400,000 distinct CDR3 sequences, about 15% of them singletons. The sequenced sample was blood. The receptors originated from a woman younger than 45 with Graves' hyperthyroidism.

The sample holds many counts of this clonotype. The chain links TRBV20-1 to TRBJ2-7; D may be TRBD2 (5 bases). V lost 2 bases, J lost 3 bases, and 14 bases lay in between. Germline lookup yields CDR1 DFQATT and CDR2 SNEGSKA (reference sequence). The CDR3 has 14 amino acids. The CDR3 here is CSARTGIISYEQYF. In DNA form, the CDR3 reads TGCAGTGCTAGAACCGGGATTATCAGCTACGAGCAGTACTTC.

The chain links TRBV24-1 to TRBJ2-3, with D unclear. The V end was cut by 0 bases, the J end by 11 bases, with 5 bases between. CDR3 size: 11 residues. Germline CDR1 reads KGHDR; CDR2 reads SFDVKD. DNA of the CDR3: TGTGCCACCAGTGATTTGGAGCTGCAGTATTTT. Its translation is CATSDLELQYF.

This clonotype was picked up many times. The gene calls are TRBV7-9 and TRBJ2-7; D gene unclear. Trimming left V 3 bases short and J 6 bases short, with 12 bases between. The CDR3 has 13 amino acids. The germline V gene has CDR1 SEHNR and CDR2 FQNEAQ (reference sequence). In nucleotides, the CDR3 is TGTGCCAGCAGCTTGTATCCCTTGAGCGAGCAGTACTTC. Translating it yields CASSLYPLSEQYF.

This chain connects TRBV7-3 to TRBJ2-4, with D unresolved. This CDR3 is built from 11 residues. Deletions cut 2 bases from V and 9 bases from J, with 5 bases between. Germline V gives CDR1 SGHTA, CDR2 FQGTGA. The DNA for the CDR3 is TGTGCCAGCAGCTTAGATAGCATTCAGTACTTC. Translation gives CASSLDSIQYF.

This rearrangement joins TRBV19 to TRBJ2-2; 8 nucleotides align to TRBD2. J lost 2 bases, V lost 7 bases, and 3 bases had no gene match. Per the germline V gene, CDR1 is LNHDA and CDR2 is SQIVND (reference sequence). The CDR3 covers 14 residues. CDR3 coding DNA: TGTGCCAGTATCGGGACTAGAAACACCGGGGAGCTGTTTTTT. Translated, it gives CASIGTRNTGELFF.

The chain joins TRBV6-5 to TRBJ2-7; the D call may be TRBD1 or TRBD2 (8 bases each). Germline values: CDR1 MNHEY, CDR2 SVGAGI. The CDR3 totals 15 residues. V gave up 2 bases and J gave up 4 bases, with 15 bases separating them. The DNA of the CDR3 is TGTGCCAGCAGTTACGACAGGGGACTAGGGTACGAGCAGTACTTC. Its protein is CASSYDRGLGYEQYF.

This clonotype was counted a few times. This chain links TRBV19 with TRBJ2-1; D might be TRBD2 (5 bases). Between the trimmed V and J ends, which lost 5 bases and 8 bases, there was a span of 13 bases. CDR1 is LNHDA and CDR2 is SQIVND in the germline V gene (reference sequence). This CDR3 comprises 13 residues. Here the CDR3 reads CASSPGISDEQFF. In DNA form, the CDR3 reads TGTGCCAGTAGTCCGGGGATCAGCGATGAGCAGTTCTTC.

This clonotype was counted at least ten times. This chain links TRBV20-1 with TRBJ1-2; maybe TRBD1 (6 bases). Trimming pared 0 bases from V and 6 bases from J, leaving 11 bases between. The germline gives CDR1 DFQATT, CDR2 SNEGSKA (reference sequence). CDR3 length: 13 residues. Written as DNA, the CDR3 is TGCAGTGCTAGAGATTCAGGGGAGGATGGCTACACCTTC. Its protein product is CSARDSGEDGYTF.

This clonotype was detected many times. The genes are TRBV2 and TRBJ2-1; TRBD2 matches at 7 bases. J was trimmed by 1 base and V by 6 bases; bases with no gene match: 6. CDR1 and CDR2 from the germline V gene are SNHLY and FYNNEI. The CDR3 extends over 15 amino acids. The CDR3 sequence is CASSRGRMSYNEQFF. CDR3 DNA: TGTGCCAGCAGCCGCGGGAGAATGTCCTACAATGAGCAGTTCTTC.

This clonotype was seen only a few times. A much larger clone lies one base from this, so it may be a read error. In DNA, the CDR3 is TGTGCCAGCAGTCTTGTCAGGGGTGTAGGGCCCCAGCATTTT. Translation: CASSLVRGVGPQHF. This sequence joins TRBV12-3 or TRBV12-4 and TRBJ1-5; weak D call: TRBD1 (6 bases). V was shortened by 5 bases and J by 9 bases, with 17 bases between the two germline ends. This CDR3 region has 14 residues.

This clonotype was seen repeatedly, ten times or more. This rearrangement joins TRBV11-2 to TRBJ1-2; D call uncertain. This CDR3 comprises 14 residues. V lost 5 bases, J lost 5 bases, and 15 bases lay in between. CDR1 SGHAT and CDR2 FQNNGV come from the germline V gene. This CDR3 reads CASSPGQMAYGYTF. CDR3 DNA sequence: TGTGCCAGCAGCCCGGGCCAGATGGCGTATGGCTACACCTTC.

At least ten counts were recorded for this clonotype. The chain carries TRBV5-1 and TRBJ1-1; maybe TRBD1 (5 bases). V gave up 3 bases and J gave up 6 bases, with 6 bases separating them. This CDR3 is built from 11 residues. Germline values: CDR1 SGHRS, CDR2 YFSETQ. CDR3 coding DNA: TGCGCCAGCAGCTGGGGGTCTGAAGCTTTCTTT. Its protein is CASSWGSEAFF.

There are a few counts of this clonotype. The genes are TRBV6-1 and TRBJ1-5, with TRBD1 matching over 7 bases. This CDR3 comprises 14 residues. The V gene's germline CDR1 is MNHNS and CDR2 SASEGT. V was clipped by 5 bases and J by 3 bases; unmatched bases: 4. CDR3 sequence reads: CASSKGTANQPQHF. The CDR3 DNA sequence: TGTGCCAGCAGTAAGGGGACAGCCAATCAGCCCCAGCATTTT.

This clonotype was recorded at least ten times. V is TRBV20-1 and J is TRBJ2-1; TRBD1 agrees at 7 bases. CDR3 size: 14 residues. CDR1 and CDR2 from the germline V gene are DFQATT and SNEGSKA (reference sequence). V gave up 6 bases and J gave up 0 bases; unmatched junction bases: 5. CDR3 amino acids: CSAETGSSYNEQFF. CDR3 nucleotides: TGCAGTGCGGAGACAGGGAGCTCCTACAATGAGCAGTTCTTC.

This clonotype was detected ten times or more. The chain joins TRBV28 to TRBJ2-3; 7 nucleotides line up with TRBD2. CDR3 length: 16 residues. The germline gives CDR1 MDHEN, CDR2 SYDVKM. Unmatched junction bases numbered 8, after V lost 3 bases and J lost 2 bases. The CDR3 DNA reads as TGTGCCAGCAGTTTTGGGCGGGAGCATACCACAGATACGCAGTATTTT. Translated: CASSFGREHTTDTQYF.

With regard to this clonotype: Since a much larger clone is just one base distant, this may be a read error. V usage is TRBV7-9 and J usage is TRBJ2-1; the D is unclear. The CDR3 contains 14 residues. The germline V gene has CDR1 SEHNR and CDR2 FQNEAQ (reference sequence). Written as DNA, the CDR3 is TGTGCCAGCAGCTTAGTCGAACTGCGGAATGAGCAGTCCTTC. Its translation is CASSLVELRNEQSF.

In this sample, this clonotype turned up many times. The CDR3 loop is CAWSAGTDQPQHF. DNA for the CDR3: TGTGCCTGGAGCGCCGGGACAGATCAGCCCCAGCATTTT. The chain employs TRBV30 and TRBJ1-5; 7 bases map to TRBD1. The germline gives CDR1 GTSNPN, CDR2 SVGIG (reference sequence). This CDR3 comprises 13 residues. With 3 bases clipped from V and 5 bases from J, the junction kept 4 bases outside the gene matches.

The CDR3 coding sequence is TGTGCCAGCAACTCCGAAGGGGCGGGGGGGGCCGATACGCAGTATTTT. Translating it yields CASNSEGAGGADTQYF. V is TRBV7-6 and J is TRBJ2-3; 9 bases line up with TRBD2. V was pared by 7 bases and J by 6 bases, with 14 bases of the junction left unmatched. CDR1 and CDR2 from the germline V gene are SGHVS and FNYEAQ. This CDR3 is 16 amino acids long.

This clonotype was observed many times. This chain connects TRBV9 to TRBJ1-5, with TRBD1 matching 9 bases. This CDR3 spans 17 amino acids. V shed 0 bases, J shed 3 bases, and the junction held 7 bases outside the gene matches. Germline values: CDR1 SGDLS, CDR2 YYNGEE. CDR3 coding DNA: TGTGCCAGCAGCGTAGGGGATGGGACAGGGAACAATCAGCCCCAGCATTTT. Protein: CASSVGDGTGNNQPQHF.

This clonotype has a handful of counts. The V and J genes are TRBV6-1 and TRBJ2-3; D perhaps matches TRBD1 (6 bases). Germline values: CDR1 MNHNS, CDR2 SASEGT. This CDR3 has 15 residues. The V end was cut by 7 bases, the J end by 7 bases, with 21 bases between. CDR3 in DNA: TGTGCCAGCACCTACGACCCAACAGGGCGGAATACGCAGTATTTT. Protein sequence: CASTYDPTGRNTQYF.

The sample holds many counts of this clonotype. The V gene is TRBV28, the J gene TRBJ2-7, with D hard to call. Per germline, CDR1 MDHEN and CDR2 SYDVKM. V dropped 7 bases and J dropped 4 bases, with 8 bases sitting between them. The CDR3 is 11 amino acids. The CDR3 coding sequence is TGTGCCAGCACCGCCGGTTACGAGCAGTACTTC. This codes for CASTAGYEQYF. The variable domain in full, with the rest retrieved from reference TRBV28 and TRBJ2-7, is DVKVTQSSRYLVKRTGEKVFLECVQDMDHENMFWYRQDPGLGLRLIYFSYDVKMKEKGDIPEGYSVSREKKERFSLILESASTNQTSMYLCASTAGYEQYFGPGTRLTVT.

This clonotype showed up many times. The CDR3 loop is CATSIPPGQGANTGELFF. The CDR3 DNA is TGTGCCACCAGCATACCTCCGGGACAGGGGGCGAACACCGGGGAGCTGTTTTTT. V gene TRBV24-1 combines with J gene TRBJ2-2; 11 bases are a match to TRBD1. This CDR3 has 18 residues. Germline CDR1 and CDR2: KGHDR and SFDVKD. V lost 7 bases, J lost 0 bases, and 9 bases stayed unmatched.

This clonotype showed up just a few times. The rearrangement joins TRBV4-1 to TRBJ1-1; possible D gene TRBD1, 6 bases. CDR3 size: 15 residues. The V end was cut by 4 bases, the J end by 3 bases, with 15 bases between. Germline CDR1 MGHRA, CDR2 YSYEKL. As DNA, the CDR3 is TGCGCCAGCAGCCTGTCCGGGGGCCTATACACTGAAGCTTTCTTT. It translates to CASSLSGGLYTEAFF.

This clonotype has ten or more counts. The chain employs TRBV27 and TRBJ2-7, with D perhaps matching TRBD2 (5 bases). Germline loops: CDR1 MNHEY, CDR2 SMNVEV (reference sequence). Trimming stripped 2 bases from V and 6 bases from J, with 14 bases between. This CDR3 is built from 14 residues. The CDR3 protein is CASSLISGSSEQYF. The CDR3 nucleotides are TGTGCCAGCAGTTTAATCAGTGGGAGCAGCGAGCAGTACTTC.

The chain recombines TRBV7-9 with TRBJ2-2, with D perhaps matching TRBD2 (6 bases). The CDR3 has 14 residues. Trimming removed 10 bases at V and 0 bases at J, with 12 bases between. Germline lookup yields CDR1 SEHNR and CDR2 FQNEAQ (reference sequence). CDR3 region: CAMSAGTNTGELFF. CDR3 DNA sequence: TGTGCCATGTCGGCGGGAACGAACACCGGGGAGCTGTTTTTT.

This clonotype was seen many times. The chain uses TRBV6-1 and TRBJ2-7; 11 bases are shared with TRBD2. This CDR3 is 16 amino acids long. Germline loops: CDR1 MNHNS, CDR2 SASEGT. The trim removed 4 bases at V and 2 bases at J, leaving 7 bases unmatched. The CDR3 sequence is CASSAGTSGATYEQYF. CDR3 bases: TGTGCCAGCAGTGCCGGGACTAGCGGAGCTACCTACGAGCAGTACTTC.

This clonotype was picked up a small number of times. V gene TRBV7-9 combines with J gene TRBJ2-5; 9 bases are a match to TRBD2. The germline V gene encodes CDR1 SEHNR and CDR2 FQNEAQ (reference sequence). This CDR3 contains 16 residues. Unmatched junction bases numbered 15, after V lost 3 bases and J lost 10 bases. CDR3 protein: CASSFFFSSGMRDQYF. The DNA for the CDR3 is TGTGCCAGCAGCTTTTTCTTCTCTAGCGGGATGAGGGACCAGTACTTC.

With regard to this clonotype: A much bigger clone sits one base away, suggesting this may be a read error. Given the absence of the conserved phenylalanine or tryptophan at the CDR3 end, a read error is likely. CDR3 DNA sequence: TGTGCCAGCAGTGTTACCAACACCTACGAGCAGTACCTC. The encoded protein is CASSVTNTYEQYL. The V call is TRBV2, the J call TRBJ2-7; D is undetermined. V dropped 4 bases and J dropped 2 bases, with 9 bases sitting between them. The CDR3 runs 13 residues. CDR1 and CDR2 from the germline V gene are SNHLY and FYNNEI.

V and J are TRBV28 and TRBJ2-7; D possibly corresponds to TRBD2 (6 bases). Germline V CDR1 and CDR2: MDHEN, SYDVKM. With 6 bases removed from V and 7 bases from J, the gap between germline ends came to 22 bases. This CDR3 has 15 residues. The CDR3 spells CASRPVGGRPWEQYF. As DNA, the CDR3 is TGTGCCAGCAGGCCAGTTGGAGGGCGGCCTTGGGAGCAGTACTTC.

This sequence joins TRBV12-3 or TRBV12-4 and TRBJ2-1, with 7 bases fitting TRBD2. The CDR3 sequence is 14 residues long. With 7 bases clipped from V and 12 bases from J, the junction kept 15 bases outside the gene matches. In nucleotides, the CDR3 is TGTGCCAGCAACCGCCTCTCAGGCGGGAGCGCGCAGTTCTTC. Protein sequence: CASNRLSGGSAQFF.

This clonotype showed up many times. The V and J genes are TRBV28 and TRBJ2-1; 9 positions agree with TRBD1. Germline V CDR1 and CDR2: MDHEN, SYDVKM. V was pared by 5 bases and J by 5 bases, with 16 bases of the junction left unmatched. The CDR3 has 18 amino acids. CDR3 sequence reads: CASSPYSAQGARNNEQFF. The CDR3 bases are TGTGCCAGCAGTCCTTATAGCGCACAGGGGGCGCGAAACAATGAGCAGTTCTTC.

This clonotype was counted many times. This chain connects TRBV5-1 to TRBJ2-1, with D unresolved. V dropped 6 bases and J dropped 1 base, with 11 bases sitting between them. The CDR3 contains 14 residues. Germline values: CDR1 SGHRS, CDR2 YFSETQ. The CDR3 loop is CASTQALSYNEQFF. CDR3 nucleotides: TGCGCCAGCACCCAGGCATTATCCTACAATGAGCAGTTCTTC.